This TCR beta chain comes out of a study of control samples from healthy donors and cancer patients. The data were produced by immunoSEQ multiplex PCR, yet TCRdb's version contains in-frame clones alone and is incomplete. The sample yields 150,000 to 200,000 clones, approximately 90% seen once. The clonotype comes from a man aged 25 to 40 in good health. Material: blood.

The CDR3 sequence is CASSPGTAATNEKLFF. CDR3 bases: TGTGCCAGCAGTCCCGGGACAGCGGCAACTAATGAAAAACTGTTTTTT. V gene TRBV27 combines with J gene TRBJ1-4; 7 nucleotides align to TRBD1. The CDR3 has 16 amino acids. The V gene end was trimmed by 5 bases and the J gene end by 0 bases; junction bases not matched to a gene: 6. The germline CDR1 and CDR2 sequences are MNHEY and SMNVEV (reference sequence).